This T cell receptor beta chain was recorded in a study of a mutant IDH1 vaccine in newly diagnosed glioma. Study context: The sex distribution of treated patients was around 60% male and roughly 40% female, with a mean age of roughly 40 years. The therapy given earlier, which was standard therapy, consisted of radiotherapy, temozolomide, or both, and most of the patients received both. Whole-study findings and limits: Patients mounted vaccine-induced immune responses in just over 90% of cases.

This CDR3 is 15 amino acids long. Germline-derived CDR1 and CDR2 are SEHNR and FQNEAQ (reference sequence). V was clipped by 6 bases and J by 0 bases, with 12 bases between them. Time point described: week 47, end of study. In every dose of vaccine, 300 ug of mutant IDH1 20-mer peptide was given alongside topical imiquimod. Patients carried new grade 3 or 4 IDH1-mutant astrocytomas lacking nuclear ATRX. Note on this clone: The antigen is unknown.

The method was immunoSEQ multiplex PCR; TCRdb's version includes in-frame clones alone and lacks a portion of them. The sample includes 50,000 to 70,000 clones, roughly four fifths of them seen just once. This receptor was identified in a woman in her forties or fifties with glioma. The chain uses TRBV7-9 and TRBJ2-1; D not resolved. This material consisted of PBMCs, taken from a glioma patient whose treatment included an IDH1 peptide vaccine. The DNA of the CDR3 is TGTGCCAGCAGACCGGCAGGTCGCTCCTACAATGAGCAGTTCTTC. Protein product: CASRPAGRSYNEQFF.